This T cell receptor beta chain was captured by sequencing in a study of cytomegalovirus exposure and HLA in healthy donors. Study results and limitations: In a later analysis, compared with equally common non-associated chains, HLA-associated beta chains were more expanded. Specificity of a few CMV-associated chains for CMV antigens was verified in vitro.

Turning to this clone: Antigen: not known.

This CDR3 comprises 13 residues. From germline, CDR1 is MNHNS and CDR2 SASEGT. V lost 1 base and J 8 bases, leaving 11 bases between the germline ends. The PCR used 60 Vbeta and 13 Jbeta primers. Measured with immunoSEQ multiplex PCR; TCRdb has only the in-frame clones, and not every one. Of 100,000 to 120,000 clones listed, approximately 84% are singletons. Donors had nominal health at sampling but likely had unrecorded immune exposures. The chain has TRBV6-1 and TRBJ1-2; D is perhaps TRBD1 (6 bases). The sequence was obtained from a male donor in good health and CMV-seronegative. Material: PBMCs. CDR3 bases: TGTGCCAGCAGTGAAGTGGGACACAGAGGCTACACCTTC. This sequence encodes CASSEVGHRGYTF.